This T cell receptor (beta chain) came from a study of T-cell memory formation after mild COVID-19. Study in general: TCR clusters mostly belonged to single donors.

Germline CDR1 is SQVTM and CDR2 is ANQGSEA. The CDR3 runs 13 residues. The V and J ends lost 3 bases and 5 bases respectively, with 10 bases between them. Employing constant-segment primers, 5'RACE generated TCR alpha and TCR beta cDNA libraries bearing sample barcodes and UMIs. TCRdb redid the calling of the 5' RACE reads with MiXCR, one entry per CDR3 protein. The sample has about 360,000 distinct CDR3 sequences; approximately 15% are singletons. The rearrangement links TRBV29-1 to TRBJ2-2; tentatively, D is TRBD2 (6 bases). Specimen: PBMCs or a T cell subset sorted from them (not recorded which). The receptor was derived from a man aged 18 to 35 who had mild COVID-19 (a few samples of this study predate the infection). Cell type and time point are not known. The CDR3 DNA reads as TGCAGCGTTGACGAGGCGGGGACCGGGGAGCTGTTTTTT. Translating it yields CSVDEAGTGELFF.